This T cell receptor (beta chain) was recorded in a study of OX40 agonist ivuxolimab in advanced cancers. Turning to the study itself: Antecedent anti-PD-1, anti-PD-L1 or anti-CTLA-4 therapy was permissible, with roughly 36% having received some.

A note on this clone: Its specificity is not known.

Data came from immunoSEQ multiplex PCR; TCRdb stores just in-frame clones and leaves some out. The sample holds 80,000 to 100,000 clones, 94% seen once. The CDR3 runs 15 residues. The V end was cut by 1 base, the J end by 7 bases, with 14 bases between. The germline V gene encodes CDR1 MGHRA and CDR2 YSYEKL. Findings and caveats of the study: Researchers report that CD8+ T cells had, on average, more expanded clones than CD4+.

Material: CD4+ or CD8+ T cells sorted from blood, obtained in a trial of the OX40 agonist ivuxolimab. The chain combines TRBV4-1 with TRBJ2-4; D is unclear. The receptor's source is an adult with an advanced solid tumor such as melanoma, head and neck, liver or kidney cancer. The CDR3 nucleotides read TGCGCCAGCAGCCAAGGAGTGGGATTACGTAACATTCAGTACTTC. This sequence encodes CASSQGVGLRNIQYF.